Presented here are 24 T cell receptor beta chains from one specimen sequenced in a study of OX40 agonist ivuxolimab in advanced cancers. Sequencing was performed with immunoSEQ multiplex PCR; in TCRdb, only in-frame clones are kept and a portion is missing. The sample lists more than 70,000 clones, roughly 85% occurring once. The sample was CD4+ or CD8+ T cells sorted from blood, taken in a trial of the OX40 agonist ivuxolimab. These receptors originate from an adult with an advanced solid tumor such as melanoma, head and neck, liver or kidney cancer.

The chain recombines TRBV28 with TRBJ1-2; D is undetermined. Germline CDR1 is MDHEN and CDR2 is SYDVKM. V shed 4 bases and J shed 7 bases, with 19 bases lying between them. The CDR3 sequence is 15 residues long. The CDR3 region has the DNA TGTGCCAGCAGTTCCCACTCAGGTAACCTGGCTGGCTACACCTTC. It is translated as CASSSHSGNLAGYTF.

This sequence joins TRBV6-4 and TRBJ1-4; D is undetermined. The CDR3 loop spans 15 amino acids. Between the trimmed V and J ends, which lost 4 bases and 2 bases, there was a span of 11 bases. CDR1 and CDR2 (germline): MRHNA, SNTAGT. The CDR3 DNA is TGTGCCAGCAGTGGCTATGGGTGGACTAATGAAAAACTGTTTTTT. Its protein product is CASSGYGWTNEKLFF.

The rearrangement uses TRBV14 and TRBJ2-1, with TRBD2 identical over 15 bases. The germline V gene encodes CDR1 SGHDN and CDR2 FVKESK. CDR3 length: 17 amino acids. After removal of 6 bases from V and 9 bases from J, the junction contained 12 bases not matched to a gene. Here the CDR3 DNA reads TGTGCCAGCAGTTCCTCCCCGGGACTAGCGGGGGGCAGTGAGCAGTTCTTC. Translation: CASSSSPGLAGGSEQFF.

This chain links TRBV7-2 with TRBJ1-6, with 10 bases that match TRBD1. Per germline, CDR1 SGHTA and CDR2 FQGNSA. V lost 0 bases and J lost 7; bases outside the gene matches: 12. The CDR3 has 19 amino acids. The CDR3 sequence: CASSLARSGQGIRNSPLHF. Here the CDR3 DNA reads TGTGCCAGCAGCTTAGCGCGATCGGGACAGGGGATTCGGAATTCACCCCTCCACTTT.

This clone was counted a single time. The chain combines TRBV5-1 with TRBJ2-5; 7 bases map to TRBD1. CDR1 is SGHRS and CDR2 is YFSETQ in the germline V gene. J lost 2 bases, V lost 3 bases, and 4 bases had no gene match. CDR3 size: 14 residues. This chain's CDR3 is CASSYRQGQETQYF. The CDR3 DNA follows: TGCGCCAGCAGCTACCGACAGGGACAAGAGACCCAGTACTTC.

The rearrangement joins TRBV28 to TRBJ1-2; 9 bases fit TRBD1. The CDR3 is 16 residues long. V lost 8 bases and J lost 6; bases outside the gene matches: 16. CDR1 and CDR2 from the germline V gene are MDHEN and SYDVKM. Written as DNA, the CDR3 is TGTGCCAGCCAAACCCGGTCGGACAGGGGTAAAGATGGCTACACCTTC. Residues: CASQTRSDRGKDGYTF.

The chain is built from TRBV7-9 and TRBJ2-7; the match to TRBD1 covers 7 bases. The CDR3 covers 15 residues. J gave up 1 base and V 1 base, and 4 bases lay outside the gene matches. Germline CDR1 and CDR2: SEHNR and FQNEAQ (reference sequence). This chain's CDR3 is CASSLGGTASYEQYF. The CDR3 DNA follows: TGTGCCAGCAGCTTAGGGGGGACAGCTTCCTACGAGCAGTACTTC.

CDR3 sequence: CASSLGVTSYEQYF. The CDR3 bases are TGTGCCAGCAGCTTAGGGGTAACCTCCTACGAGCAGTACTTC. This chain joins TRBV7-2 and TRBJ2-7; D is uncertain. Trimming shortened V by 1 base and J by 0 bases, and 7 bases separated the two germline ends. This CDR3 is 14 amino acids long. Germline V gene lookup returns CDR1 SGHTA and CDR2 FQGNSA. Based on the CDR3 plus reference TRBV7-2 and TRBJ2-7, the full variable domain is GAGVSQSPSNKVTEKGKDVELRCDPISGHTALYWYRQSLGQGLEFLIYFQGNSAPDKSGLPSDRFSAERTGGSVSTLTIQRTQQEDSAVYLCASSLGVTSYEQYFGPGTRLTVT.

The CDR3, as DNA: TGTGCCAGTACCGGGACAGCAAGCACCGGGGAGCTGTTTTTT. Residues: CASTGTASTGELFF. The genes are TRBV27 and TRBJ2-2, with TRBD1 matching 7 bases. From germline, CDR1 is MNHEY and CDR2 SMNVEV (reference sequence). CDR3 length: 14 residues. The ends lost 9 bases at V and 4 bases at J; junction bases unmatched: 8.

This clone was detected only a few times. V is TRBV6-1 and J is TRBJ2-2, with no clear D. Looked up from germline, CDR1 is MNHNS and CDR2 is SASEGT. V lost 8 bases to trimming and J lost 4 bases, with 14 bases between them. The CDR3 consists of 14 residues. CDR3: CASRALRSTGELFF. The CDR3 DNA reads TGTGCCAGCCGAGCTTTACGAAGCACCGGGGAGCTGTTTTTT.

The J gene is TRBJ1-4, the V gene TRBV28, with D hard to call. The CDR3 runs to 10 residues. V was trimmed by 4 bases and J by 8 bases, leaving 2 bases between them. Germline loops: CDR1 MDHEN, CDR2 SYDVKM. The CDR3 region is CASSSEKLFF. CDR3 in DNA: TGTGCCAGCAGTTCCGAAAAACTGTTTTTT.

This clone was recorded only once. The gene calls are TRBV5-1 and TRBJ2-5; 8 positions agree with TRBD2. This CDR3 is 17 amino acids long. V gave up 0 bases and J gave up 4 bases; unmatched junction bases: 11. The germline CDR1 and CDR2 sequences are SGHRS and YFSETQ. CDR3: CASSLGDGTRILETQYF. CDR3 coding DNA: TGCGCCAGCAGCTTGGGTGACGGGACTAGAATTCTAGAGACCCAGTACTTC.

This chain connects TRBV28 to TRBJ2-5, with D perhaps TRBD1 (5 bases). Germline V lookup: CDR1 MDHEN, CDR2 SYDVKM. V lost 3 bases and J 0 bases, leaving 5 bases between the germline ends. The CDR3 is made up of 13 amino acids. The CDR3 region is CASSLDNQETQYF. CDR3 nucleotides: TGTGCCAGCAGTTTGGACAACCAAGAGACCCAGTACTTC. Variable domain in full (rest from reference TRBV28 and TRBJ2-5): DVKVTQSSRYLVKRTGEKVFLECVQDMDHENMFWYRQDPGLGLRLIYFSYDVKMKEKGDIPEGYSVSREKKERFSLILESASTNQTSMYLCASSLDNQETQYFGPGTRLLVL.

This sequence joins TRBV28 and TRBJ2-3; 13 bases are a match to TRBD2. In germline, CDR1 is MDHEN, CDR2 SYDVKM. V lost 5 bases to trimming and J lost 1 base; unmatched junction nucleotides: 12. The CDR3 runs 19 residues. CDR3 sequence: CASSPHVGTSGDGTDTQYF. The DNA for the CDR3 is TGTGCCAGCAGTCCACACGTCGGGACTAGCGGGGATGGCACAGATACGCAGTATTTT.

The chain uses TRBV5-1 and TRBJ2-5, with 7 bases that match TRBD2. With V trimmed by 6 bases and J by 4 bases, 6 bases remained unmatched. Germline V gene data show CDR1 as SGHRS and CDR2 as YFSETQ. The CDR3 has 13 amino acids. Here the CDR3 reads CASNAGVGETQYF. The CDR3 coding sequence is TGCGCCAGCAATGCGGGAGTTGGAGAGACCCAGTACTTC.

The V and J genes are TRBV6-5 and TRBJ1-2, with TRBD1 matching 7 bases. Germline CDR1 MNHEY, CDR2 SVGAGI. J was trimmed by 7 bases and V by 5 bases; bases with no gene match: 7. This CDR3 is 13 amino acids long. Here the CDR3 DNA reads TGTGCCAGCAGTCCGACAGGGTTCGCTGGCTACACCTTC. Translation gives CASSPTGFAGYTF.

The CDR3 spells CASSTQGGLAGDTQYF. Here the CDR3 DNA reads TGCGCCAGCAGCACCCAGGGTGGGCTAGCAGGAGATACGCAGTATTTT. This rearrangement joins TRBV5-1 to TRBJ2-3; D could derive from TRBD1 or TRBD2 (5 bases each). CDR1 and CDR2 from the germline V gene are SGHRS and YFSETQ. The V gene lost 4 bases and the J gene lost 5 bases, with 20 bases spanning the gap. This CDR3 has 16 residues.

The chain joins TRBV7-9 to TRBJ2-2; possible D gene TRBD1, 5 bases. Germline CDR1 reads SEHNR; CDR2 reads FQNEAQ (reference sequence). V dropped 7 bases and J dropped 6 bases, with 15 bases sitting between them. This CDR3 comprises 14 residues. CDR3 nucleotide sequence: TGTGCCAGCAATCTTTTTCAGGGATCCGGGGAGCTGTTTTTT. It yields the protein CASNLFQGSGELFF.

The chain is built from TRBV7-2 and TRBJ2-5; D unresolved. The closer fit of TRBJ2-7 to the DNA end suggests the J call may be wrong. Germline CDR1 SGHTA, CDR2 FQGNSA. The CDR3 is 13 residues long. The CDR3 region has the DNA TGTGCCAGCAGCGAAGCCACAACCTACGAGCAGTACTTC. Protein product: CASSEATTYEQYF.

This rearrangement joins TRBV25-1 to TRBJ2-3, with D hard to call. CDR3 length equals 16 residues. CDR1 is MGHDK and CDR2 is SYGVNS in the germline V gene. Trimming removed 0 bases from V and 0 bases from J, with 10 bases in between. CDR3 sequence reads: CASSEYATASTDTQYF. Written as DNA, the CDR3 is TGTGCCAGCAGTGAATACGCCACGGCTAGCACAGATACGCAGTATTTT. The full variable domain, in which reference TRBV25-1 and TRBJ2-3 provide the parts outside the CDR3, is EADIYQTPRYLVIGTGKKITLECSQTMGHDKMYWYQQDPGMELHLIHYSYGVNSTEKGDLSSESTVSRIRTEHFPLTLESARPSHTSQYLCASSEYATASTDTQYFGPGTRLTVL.

This chain connects TRBV5-4 to TRBJ2-5, with D uncertain. CDR3 length: 13 residues. Trimming stripped 4 bases from V and 2 bases from J, with 9 bases between. Germline CDR1 is SGHNT and CDR2 is YYREEE (reference sequence). CDR3 sequence: CASSPNTQETQYF. CDR3 coding DNA: TGTGCCAGCAGCCCTAACACGCAAGAGACCCAGTACTTC.

This sequence joins TRBV6-6 and TRBJ1-1; TRBD1 might be the D (6 bases). Per the germline V gene, CDR1 is MNHNY and CDR2 is SVGAGI (reference sequence). Trimming cost V 0 bases and J 2 bases, with 10 bases left between them. The CDR3 sequence is 15 residues long. The chain's CDR3 is CASSYSSRGNTEAFF. For the CDR3, the DNA is TGTGCCAGCAGTTACTCGTCCAGGGGAAACACTGAAGCTTTCTTT.

The chain links TRBV6-6 to TRBJ2-1; no clear D. The CDR3 is 16 residues long. Trimming cost V 4 bases and J 9 bases, with 22 bases left between them. From germline, CDR1 is MNHNY and CDR2 SVGAGI (reference sequence). CDR3 region: CASSSVSGLKLGEQFF. The CDR3, as DNA: TGTGCCAGCAGTTCAGTATCCGGCCTTAAGTTGGGTGAGCAGTTCTTC.

The CDR3 is CASSRRQTYEQYF. The CDR3 coding sequence is TGTGCCAGCAGCCGGAGACAGACCTACGAGCAGTACTTC. The chain joins TRBV2 to TRBJ2-7; D might be TRBD1 (5 bases). This CDR3 spans 13 amino acids. Trimming removed 6 bases from V and 2 bases from J, with 11 bases in between. Germline V gives CDR1 SNHLY, CDR2 FYNNEI.